The 2 T cell receptor beta chains below all came from one sample that was sequenced in a study of regulatory T cells in long-lasting Graves disease. Library construction for TCR beta used iRepertoire HTBI primers and Arm-PCR of CDR3 regions. Each CDR3 protein is one row after TCRdb ran MiXCR on the multiplex PCR reads. The sample lists around 450,000 distinct CDR3 sequences, around 16% occurring once. Described time point: newly diagnosed GD, antithyroid drugs for less than 3 months. PBMCs were the source of the RNA used for TCR sequencing. These data were likewise used in another study, on T cells in Graves' hyperthyroidism and ophthalmopathy.

The sequencing here drew on peripheral blood mononuclear cells (PBMCs), taken at new diagnosis, from a patient treated with antithyroid drugs. The receptor set was obtained from a woman aged 40 to 55 with Graves disease.

This clonotype has just a few counts. The chain combines TRBV5-1 with TRBJ1-1, with TRBD1 matching over 7 bases. V dropped 3 bases and J dropped 1; count of bases not matched to a gene: 21. The CDR3 consists of 20 residues. The germline gives CDR1 SGHRS, CDR2 YFSETQ. CDR3 loop: CASSSPPGTGVGRSNTEAFF. CDR3 coding DNA: TGCGCCAGCAGCTCCCCCCCCGGTACAGGGGTCGGACGGTCGAACACTGAAGCTTTCTTT.

This clonotype appeared many times. The chain couples TRBV10-3 to TRBJ2-1, with D perhaps TRBD1 or TRBD2 (5 bases each). V was pared by 8 bases and J by 0 bases, with 8 bases between. Germline V gives CDR1 ENHRY, CDR2 SYGVKD. This CDR3 is built from 13 residues. The CDR3 nucleotides read TGTGCCATCCGAGGGACCTCCTACAATGAGCAGTTCTTC. Its protein product is CAIRGTSYNEQFF.